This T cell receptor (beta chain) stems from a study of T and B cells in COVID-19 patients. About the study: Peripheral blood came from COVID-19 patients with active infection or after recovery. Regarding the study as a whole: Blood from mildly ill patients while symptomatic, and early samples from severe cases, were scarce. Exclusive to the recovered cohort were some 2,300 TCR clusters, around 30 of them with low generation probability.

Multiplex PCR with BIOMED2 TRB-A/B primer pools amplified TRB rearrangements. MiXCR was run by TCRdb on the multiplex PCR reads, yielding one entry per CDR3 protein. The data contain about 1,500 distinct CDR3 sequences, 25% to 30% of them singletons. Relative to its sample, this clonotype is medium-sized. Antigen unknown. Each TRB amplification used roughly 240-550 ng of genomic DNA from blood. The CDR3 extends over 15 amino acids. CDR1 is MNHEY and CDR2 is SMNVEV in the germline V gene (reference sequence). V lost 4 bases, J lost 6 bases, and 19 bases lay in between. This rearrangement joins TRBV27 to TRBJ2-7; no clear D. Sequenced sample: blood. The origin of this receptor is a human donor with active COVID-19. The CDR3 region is CASSSRVLSVGEQYF. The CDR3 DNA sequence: TGTGCCAGCAGTTCCCGGGTCCTCTCTGTAGGCGAGCAGTACTTC.